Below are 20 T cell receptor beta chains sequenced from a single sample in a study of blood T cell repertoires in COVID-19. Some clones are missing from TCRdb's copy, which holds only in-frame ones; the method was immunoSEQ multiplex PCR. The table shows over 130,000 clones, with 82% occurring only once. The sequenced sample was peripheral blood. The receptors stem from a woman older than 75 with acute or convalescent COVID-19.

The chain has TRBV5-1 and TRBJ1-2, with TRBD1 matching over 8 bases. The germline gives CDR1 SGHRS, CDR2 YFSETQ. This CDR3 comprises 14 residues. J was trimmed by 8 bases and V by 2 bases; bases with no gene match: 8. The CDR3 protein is CASSLIQGEGGYTF. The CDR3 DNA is TGCGCCAGCAGCTTAATACAGGGGGAAGGCGGCTACACCTTC.

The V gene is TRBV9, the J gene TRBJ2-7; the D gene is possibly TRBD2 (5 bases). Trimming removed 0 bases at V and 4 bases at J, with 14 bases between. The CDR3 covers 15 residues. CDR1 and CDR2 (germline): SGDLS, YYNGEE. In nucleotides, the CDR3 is TGTGCCAGCAGCGTAGGGGCAGGCCCGGGGTACGAGCAGTACTTC. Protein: CASSVGAGPGYEQYF.

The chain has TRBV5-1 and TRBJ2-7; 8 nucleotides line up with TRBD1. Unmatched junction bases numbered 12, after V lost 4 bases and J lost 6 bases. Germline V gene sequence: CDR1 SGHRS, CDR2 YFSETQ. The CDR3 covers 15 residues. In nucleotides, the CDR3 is TGCGCCAGCAGCCCCCTTCGGGACAGGTCCCCCGAGCAGTACTTC. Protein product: CASSPLRDRSPEQYF.

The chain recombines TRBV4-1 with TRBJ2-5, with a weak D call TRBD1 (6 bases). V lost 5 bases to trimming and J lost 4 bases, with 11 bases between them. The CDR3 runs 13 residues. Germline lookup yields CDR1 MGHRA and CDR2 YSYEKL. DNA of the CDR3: TGCGCCAGCAGCGGGGTAGGGGGAGAGACCCAGTACTTC. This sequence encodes CASSGVGGETQYF.

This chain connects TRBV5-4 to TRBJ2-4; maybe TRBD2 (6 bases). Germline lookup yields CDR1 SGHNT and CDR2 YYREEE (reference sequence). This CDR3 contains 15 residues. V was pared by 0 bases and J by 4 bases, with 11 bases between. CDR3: CASSLGGVAKNIQYF. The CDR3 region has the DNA TGTGCCAGCAGCTTGGGCGGGGTAGCTAAAAACATTCAGTACTTC.

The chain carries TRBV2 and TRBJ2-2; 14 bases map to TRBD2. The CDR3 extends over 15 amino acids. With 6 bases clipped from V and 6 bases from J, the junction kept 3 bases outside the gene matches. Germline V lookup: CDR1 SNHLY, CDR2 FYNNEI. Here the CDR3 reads CASRLGLAGAGELFF. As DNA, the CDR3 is TGTGCCAGCAGGCTGGGACTAGCGGGAGCCGGGGAGCTGTTTTTT. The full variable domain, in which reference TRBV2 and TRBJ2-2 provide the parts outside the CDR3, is EPEVTQTPSHQVTQMGQEVILRCVPISNHLYFYWYRQILGQKVEFLVSFYNNEISEKSEIFDDQFSVERPDGSNFTLKIRSTKLEDSAMYFCASRLGLAGAGELFFGEGSRLTVL.

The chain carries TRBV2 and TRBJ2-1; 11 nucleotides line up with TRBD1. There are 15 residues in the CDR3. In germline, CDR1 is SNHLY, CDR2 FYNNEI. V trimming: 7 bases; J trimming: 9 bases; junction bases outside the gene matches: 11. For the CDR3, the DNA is TGTGCCAGCACCAGTGGGGACAGGGGGGGCCGTGAGCAGTTCTTC. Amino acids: CASTSGDRGGREQFF. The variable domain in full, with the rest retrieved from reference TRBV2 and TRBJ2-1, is EPEVTQTPSHQVTQMGQEVILRCVPISNHLYFYWYRQILGQKVEFLVSFYNNEISEKSEIFDDQFSVERPDGSNFTLKIRSTKLEDSAMYFCASTSGDRGGREQFFGPGTRLTVL.

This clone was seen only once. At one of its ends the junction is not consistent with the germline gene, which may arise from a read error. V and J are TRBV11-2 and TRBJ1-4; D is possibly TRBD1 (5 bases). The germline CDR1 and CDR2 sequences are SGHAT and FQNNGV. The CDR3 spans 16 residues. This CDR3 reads CASSRSEQVANDKLFF. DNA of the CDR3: TGTGCCAGCAGCCGGTCAGAACAGGTAGCTAATGACAAACTGTTTTTT.

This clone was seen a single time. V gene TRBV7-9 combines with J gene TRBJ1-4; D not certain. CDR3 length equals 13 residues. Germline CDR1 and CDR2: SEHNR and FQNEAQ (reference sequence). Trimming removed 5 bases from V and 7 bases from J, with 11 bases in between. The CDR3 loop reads CASSDSIFEKLFF. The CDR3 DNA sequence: TGTGCCAGCAGCGACTCTATTTTTGAAAAACTGTTTTTT. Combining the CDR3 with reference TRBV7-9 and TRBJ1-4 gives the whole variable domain DTGVSQNPRHKITKRGQNVTFRCDPISEHNRLYWYRQTLGQGPEFLTYFQNEAQLEKSRLLSDRFSAERPKGSFSTLEIQRTEQGDSAMYLCASSDSIFEKLFFGSGTQLSVL.

The CDR3 is CASSRRDSLTFYGYTF. DNA for the CDR3: TGCGCCAGCAGCCGCCGGGACAGCCTAACCTTCTATGGCTACACCTTC. The rearrangement links TRBV4-1 to TRBJ1-2; the match to TRBD1 covers 7 bases. J gave up 4 bases and V 4 bases, and 12 bases lay outside the gene matches. CDR1 is MGHRA and CDR2 is YSYEKL in the germline V gene. This CDR3 has 16 amino acids.

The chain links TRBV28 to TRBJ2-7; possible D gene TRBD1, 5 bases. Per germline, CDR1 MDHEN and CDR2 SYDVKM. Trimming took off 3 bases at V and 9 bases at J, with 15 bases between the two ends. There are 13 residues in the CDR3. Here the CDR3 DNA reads TGTGCCAGCAGTTTTATCAGGCAGGGTGGGCAGTACTTC. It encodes CASSFIRQGGQYF.

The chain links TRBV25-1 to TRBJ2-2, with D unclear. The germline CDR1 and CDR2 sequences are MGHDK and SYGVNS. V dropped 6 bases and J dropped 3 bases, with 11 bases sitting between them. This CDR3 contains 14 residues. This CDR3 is CASRPDGYTGELFF. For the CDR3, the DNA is TGTGCCAGCAGACCCGACGGGTACACCGGGGAGCTGTTTTTT.

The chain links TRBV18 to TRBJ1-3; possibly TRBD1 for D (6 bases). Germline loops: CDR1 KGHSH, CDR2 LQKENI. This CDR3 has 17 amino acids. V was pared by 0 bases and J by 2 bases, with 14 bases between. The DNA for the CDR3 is TGTGCCAGCTCACCACCGTCAGGGGAGATAACTGGAAACACCATATATTTT. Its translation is CASSPPSGEITGNTIYF.

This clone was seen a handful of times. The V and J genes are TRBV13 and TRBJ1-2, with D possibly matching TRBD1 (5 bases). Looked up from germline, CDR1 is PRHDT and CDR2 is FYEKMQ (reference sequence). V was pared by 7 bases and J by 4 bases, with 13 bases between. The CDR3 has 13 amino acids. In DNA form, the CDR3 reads TGTGCCAGCACAACCAGGACACTCTATGGCTACACCTTC. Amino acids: CASTTRTLYGYTF.

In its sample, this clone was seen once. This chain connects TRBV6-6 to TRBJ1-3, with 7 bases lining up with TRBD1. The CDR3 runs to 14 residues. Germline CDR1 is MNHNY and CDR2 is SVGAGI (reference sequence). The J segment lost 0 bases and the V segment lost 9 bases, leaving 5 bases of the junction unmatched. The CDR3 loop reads CASRQGDSGNTIYF. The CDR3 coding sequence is TGTGCCAGTCGACAGGGCGACTCTGGAAACACCATATATTTT.

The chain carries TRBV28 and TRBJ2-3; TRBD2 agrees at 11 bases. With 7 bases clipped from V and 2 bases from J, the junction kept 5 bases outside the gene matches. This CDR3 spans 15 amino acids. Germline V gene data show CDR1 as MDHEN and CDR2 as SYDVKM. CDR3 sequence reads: CASTRLAGNTDTQYF. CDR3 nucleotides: TGTGCCAGCACTAGACTAGCGGGGAACACAGATACGCAGTATTTT.

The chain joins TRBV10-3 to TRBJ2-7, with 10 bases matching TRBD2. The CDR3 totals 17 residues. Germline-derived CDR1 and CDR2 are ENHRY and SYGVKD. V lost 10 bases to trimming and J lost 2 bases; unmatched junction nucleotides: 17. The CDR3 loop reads CATRGGSGTSDPYEQYF. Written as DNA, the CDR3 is TGTGCCACCCGCGGAGGGTCCGGGACTAGCGACCCCTACGAGCAGTACTTC.

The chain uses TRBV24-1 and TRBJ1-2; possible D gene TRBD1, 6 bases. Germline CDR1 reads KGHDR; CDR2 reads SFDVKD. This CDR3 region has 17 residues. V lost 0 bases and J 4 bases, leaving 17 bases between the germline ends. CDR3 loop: CATSDLDNTGSFYGYTF. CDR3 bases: TGTGCCACCAGTGATTTGGATAATACAGGGTCCTTCTATGGCTACACCTTC.

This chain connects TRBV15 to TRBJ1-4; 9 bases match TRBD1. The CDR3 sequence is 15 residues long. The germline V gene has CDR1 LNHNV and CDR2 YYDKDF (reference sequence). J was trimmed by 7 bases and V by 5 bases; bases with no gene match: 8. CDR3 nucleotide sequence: TGTGCCACCAGCGGGGGACAGGGCGGGACTGAAAAACTGTTTTTT. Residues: CATSGGQGGTEKLFF.

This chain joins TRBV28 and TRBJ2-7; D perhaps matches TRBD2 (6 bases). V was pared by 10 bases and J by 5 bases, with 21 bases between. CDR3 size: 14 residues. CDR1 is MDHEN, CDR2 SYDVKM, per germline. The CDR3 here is CATKISGGKNEQYF. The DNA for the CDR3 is TGTGCCACCAAGATTTCTGGAGGGAAAAACGAGCAGTACTTC.